The 21 T cell receptor beta chains below come from one sample, sequenced in a study of shared clonotypes between healthy human individuals. Generated by immunoSEQ multiplex PCR, the TCRdb table keeps only in-frame clones and is missing some. The data show around 2.3 million clones, approximately 96% seen once. The sample taken for sequencing was naive CD4+ T cells sorted from blood. As to subset: CD45RA+ positively selected. Receptors were obtained from a man between 18 and 35 years old in good health.

The rearrangement uses TRBV9 and TRBJ2-1; 12 bases line up with TRBD1. Germline assignment: CDR1 SGDLS and CDR2 YYNGEE. V trimming: 0 bases; J trimming: 8 bases; junction bases outside the gene matches: 6. This CDR3 has 16 amino acids. CDR3 bases: TGTGCCAGCAGCGTAGGGGCGGGACAGGGGGCCGATGAGCAGTTCTTC. It yields the protein CASSVGAGQGADEQFF.

The genes are TRBV18 and TRBJ1-6; D gene uncertain. Germline CDR1 KGHSH, CDR2 LQKENI. The length of the CDR3 is 16 residues. V lost 3 bases and J lost 8, with 17 bases in between. The DNA for the CDR3 is TGTGCCAGCTCACCTTTTTTAAGTCAGCGCGATTCACCCCTCCACTTT. This gives the protein CASSPFLSQRDSPLHF.

The rearrangement links TRBV6-5 to TRBJ2-1; 7 bases are shared with TRBD2. V was clipped by 2 bases and J by 8 bases; unmatched bases: 6. This CDR3 has 14 residues. CDR1 and CDR2 from the germline V gene are MNHEY and SVGAGI. The CDR3 DNA reads TGTGCCAGCAGTTACCGGGACTACGGGTATGAGCAGTTCTTC. Its protein product is CASSYRDYGYEQFF.

The V and J genes are TRBV7-9 and TRBJ1-1; D is unresolved. The CDR3 is made up of 14 amino acids. Per the germline V gene, CDR1 is SEHNR and CDR2 is FQNEAQ (reference sequence). Deletions cut 7 bases from V and 2 bases from J, with 14 bases between. The CDR3 coding sequence is TGTGCCAGCAACCTCGGAGACCTTAACACTGAAGCTTTCTTT. It is translated as CASNLGDLNTEAFF.

About this clone itself: Other DNA sequences in this specimen translate into the identical CDR3. This chain connects TRBV9 to TRBJ2-2; 9 positions match TRBD2. J lost 5 bases, V lost 2 bases, and 4 bases had no gene match. This CDR3 is 15 amino acids long. Germline CDR1 is SGDLS and CDR2 is YYNGEE. The CDR3 DNA follows: TGTGCCAGCAGCGTTTCTAGCGGGATTACCGGGGAGCTGTTTTTT. It is translated as CASSVSSGITGELFF.

This rearrangement joins TRBV7-9 to TRBJ2-3; 7 positions match TRBD1. The CDR3 sequence is 18 residues long. CDR1 is SEHNR, CDR2 FQNEAQ, per germline (reference sequence). V was clipped by 1 base and J by 2 bases; unmatched bases: 12. As DNA, the CDR3 is TGTGCCAGCAGCTTAGTTCGCCGGGACAGAGAACCCACAGATACGCAGTATTTT. This encodes CASSLVRRDREPTDTQYF.

V usage is TRBV27 and J usage is TRBJ2-3, with D possibly being TRBD2 (6 bases). V was trimmed by 5 bases and J by 4 bases, leaving 19 bases between them. Germline CDR1 reads MNHEY; CDR2 reads SMNVEV (reference sequence). This CDR3 comprises 16 residues. CDR3 sequence reads: CASSIGTFDKPDTQYF. The DNA of the CDR3 is TGTGCCAGCAGTATAGGGACTTTTGATAAACCAGATACGCAGTATTTT.

The rearrangement joins TRBV5-8 to TRBJ2-4, with a weak D call TRBD2 (6 bases). V was cut by 4 bases and J by 15 bases, with 20 bases left in between. The germline V gene has CDR1 SGHTS and CDR2 YDEGEE. The CDR3 runs to 13 residues. CDR3 nucleotides: TGTGCCAGCAGCCCGGGACTCCTTAAGAGAAGGTACTTC. Protein product: CASSPGLLKRRYF.

The gene calls are TRBV5-1 and TRBJ1-4, with TRBD1 identical over 7 bases. CDR3 size: 15 residues. Germline lookup yields CDR1 SGHRS and CDR2 YFSETQ. V was clipped by 4 bases and J by 4 bases; unmatched bases: 7. The CDR3 spells CASSPGDSLNEKLFF. CDR3 in DNA: TGCGCCAGCAGCCCGGGGGACAGCCTTAATGAAAAACTGTTTTTT.

On this clone itself: Different DNA sequences within this sample yield the same CDR3. The DNA for the CDR3 is TGTGCCAGCAGCCCCGGGGGGACAGATACGCAGTATTTT. The encoded protein is CASSPGGTDTQYF. This chain uses TRBV6-5 with TRBJ2-3, with 7 bases fitting TRBD2. With V trimmed by 6 bases and J by 3 bases, 3 bases remained unmatched. This CDR3 spans 13 amino acids. Per germline, CDR1 MNHEY and CDR2 SVGAGI.

The gene calls are TRBV7-9 and TRBJ2-2; D remains ambiguous. The CDR3 sequence is 14 residues long. Per germline, CDR1 SEHNR and CDR2 FQNEAQ (reference sequence). The germline V and J ends were trimmed by 6 bases and 4 bases, with 12 bases remaining between them. The CDR3 protein is CASSPLPPTGELFF. The CDR3 DNA is TGTGCCAGCAGTCCACTCCCACCCACCGGGGAGCTGTTTTTT.

This clone was recorded once. V and J are TRBV5-1 and TRBJ1-3; D is uncertain. Trimming removed 0 bases from V and 2 bases from J, with 9 bases in between. CDR1 and CDR2 from the germline V gene are SGHRS and YFSETQ. The CDR3 is made up of 15 amino acids. The CDR3 loop reads CASSLAFSTGNTIYF. Here the CDR3 DNA reads TGCGCCAGCAGCTTGGCGTTCTCAACTGGAAACACCATATATTTT.

The rearrangement links TRBV6-5 to TRBJ1-3; the D gene is possibly TRBD1 (5 bases). The V gene lost 6 bases and the J gene lost 2 bases, with 8 bases spanning the gap. The CDR3 length is 13 residues. In germline, CDR1 is MNHEY, CDR2 SVGAGI. CDR3 amino acids: CASRKGPGNTIYF. CDR3 sequence (DNA): TGTGCCAGCAGAAAGGGGCCTGGAAACACCATATATTTT.

The J gene is TRBJ1-2, the V gene TRBV5-1; D ambiguous. The CDR3 spans 14 residues. Germline lookup yields CDR1 SGHRS and CDR2 YFSETQ. The V end lost 0 bases, the J end lost 6 bases, and 12 bases lay between the germline ends. In DNA form, the CDR3 reads TGCGCCAGCAGCTTGGGAGGTCCTTTTGATGGCTACACCTTC. This translates into CASSLGGPFDGYTF.

The chain recombines TRBV6-1 with TRBJ2-5, with D unresolved. Germline CDR1 is MNHNS and CDR2 is SASEGT. The V end was cut by 4 bases, the J end by 2 bases, with 14 bases between. CDR3 length: 15 amino acids. The CDR3 region is CASSGVFSIQETQYF. CDR3 DNA: TGTGCCAGCAGTGGAGTCTTTTCGATTCAAGAGACCCAGTACTTC.

The CDR3 DNA sequence: TGTGCCAGCAGCTTGGGTCAGGGGACGGTCACCAACACTGAAGCTTTCTTT. Protein product: CASSLGQGTVTNTEAFF. This chain joins TRBV5-4 and TRBJ1-1; tentatively, D is TRBD1 (6 bases). Per germline, CDR1 SGHNT and CDR2 YYREEE (reference sequence). Deletions cut 0 bases from V and 2 bases from J, with 17 bases between. The CDR3 is 17 amino acids.

The chain uses TRBV5-1 and TRBJ1-2, with D unresolved. Trimming cost V 3 bases and J 4 bases, with 16 bases left between them. The CDR3 covers 15 residues. CDR1 is SGHRS and CDR2 is YFSETQ in the germline V gene. As DNA, the CDR3 is TGCGCCAGCAGCTCGGAGCCAGGAGCCCTCTATGGCTACACCTTC. It codes for CASSSEPGALYGYTF.

This clone appeared a single time. The rearrangement uses TRBV6-1 and TRBJ1-2, with D maybe TRBD1 (5 bases). Germline V gene data show CDR1 as MNHNS and CDR2 as SASEGT. V was pared by 7 bases and J by 2 bases, with 14 bases between. The CDR3 totals 14 residues. This chain's CDR3 is CASKSWGENYGYTF. CDR3 DNA sequence: TGTGCCAGCAAAAGTTGGGGGGAGAACTATGGCTACACCTTC.

The chain recombines TRBV18 with TRBJ2-5; D assignment may be TRBD1 or TRBD2 (5 bases each). V was cut by 4 bases and J by 6 bases, with 18 bases left in between. CDR1 and CDR2 from the germline V gene are KGHSH and LQKENI. The CDR3 has 15 amino acids. CDR3 bases: TGTGCCAGCTCACTTCTCGAGGGGTCCGGGAAGACCCAGTACTTC. The encoded protein is CASSLLEGSGKTQYF.

The chain links TRBV7-6 to TRBJ2-5, with D perhaps assigned TRBD1 or TRBD2 (5 bases each). The germline V and J ends were trimmed by 3 bases and 5 bases, with 19 bases remaining between them. Per the germline V gene, CDR1 is SGHVS and CDR2 is FNYEAQ. CDR3 length: 16 residues. CDR3 protein: CASSLGFGTKGETQYF. The CDR3 DNA is TGTGCCAGCAGCTTGGGCTTTGGGACGAAGGGGGAGACCCAGTACTTC. The entire variable domain, with the rest obtained from reference TRBV7-6 and TRBJ2-5, is as follows: GAGVSQSPRYKVTKRGQDVALRCDPISGHVSLYWYRQALGQGPEFLTYFNYEAQQDKSGLPNDRFSAERPEGSISTLTIQRTEQRDSAMYRCASSLGFGTKGETQYFGPGTRLLVL.

The chain uses TRBV7-3 and TRBJ1-6; D perhaps matches TRBD1 (6 bases). V was cut by 3 bases and J by 8 bases, with 14 bases left in between. CDR1 and CDR2 from the germline V gene are SGHTA and FQGTGA. This CDR3 is 15 amino acids long. CDR3 sequence: CASSLEGHGDSPLHF. CDR3 DNA: TGTGCCAGCAGCTTGGAGGGACATGGTGATTCACCCCTCCACTTT.